This TCR beta chain was sequenced during a study of identical twins. Study-level results: The study found that models underestimated out-of-frame TCR alpha sharing in monozygotic twins.

This clonotype was seen more than once but under ten times. The antigen is unknown. Everyone who donated was a healthy Caucasian. This CDR3 contains 13 residues. Germline V gene sequence: CDR1 SQVTM, CDR2 ANQGSEA. V gave up 0 bases and J gave up 5 bases, with 9 bases separating them. TCRdb processed the 5' RACE reads anew with MiXCR; each CDR3 protein has one entry. The repertoire consists of over 250,000 distinct CDR3 sequences, with roughly 9.8% occurring once and the leading ten covering around 7.1%. These data were also filed under a second study, of yellow fever vaccine responses in identical twins.

Sequencing was done on a sample of CD8+ T cells sorted from blood. The J gene is TRBJ2-3, the V gene TRBV29-1; no clear D. This TCR was recovered from a young woman in good health. CDR3 DNA sequence: TGCAGCGTTGAAGATGGGTTTAGAGATACGCAGTATTTT. Amino acids: CSVEDGFRDTQYF.